The clone carrying this T cell receptor (beta chain) was detected a few times. Its antigen is still unknown. Both 60 Vbeta primers and 13 Jbeta primers went into the PCR. Here immunoSEQ multiplex PCR was the method, and the copy in TCRdb shows in-frame clones only, minus some. Of approximately 220,000 clones in the sample, approximately 79% were seen once. Though nominally healthy at sampling, donors likely had unrecorded immune exposures. The source of the sample is a study of cytomegalovirus exposure and HLA in healthy donors. Study conclusions and caveats: Most sequenced TCRs were rare (though some public TCRs occurred in many donors). For most TCR beta V segments, an earlier analysis put the productive rate at about 87% or about 30% of the time. Associated with cytomegalovirus, according to the listing, were 150 to 200 TCR beta chains.

Germline loops: CDR1 SGDLS, CDR2 YYNGEE. The CDR3 loop spans 16 amino acids. V was clipped by 2 bases and J by 5 bases, with 17 bases between them. Sequencing was performed on PBMCs. The genes are TRBV9 and TRBJ2-1, with a weak D call TRBD2 (5 bases). This TCR was recovered from a girl aged 2 to 9 in good health and CMV-seronegative. CDR3 sequence: CASSVEGTPGHNEQFF. The CDR3 DNA reads TGTGCCAGCAGCGTCGAGGGAACTCCCGGCCACAATGAGCAGTTCTTC. The full variable domain, in which reference TRBV9 and TRBJ2-1 provide the parts outside the CDR3, is DSGVTQTPKHLITATGQRVTLRCSPRSGDLSVYWYQQSLDQGLQFLIQYYNGEERAKGNILERFSAQQFPDLHSELNLSSLELGDSALYFCASSVEGTPGHNEQFFGPGTRLTVL.